This entry describes one T cell receptor beta chain. The antigen remains unidentified. This entry belongs to a study of T-cell reconstitution after alpha-beta-depleted transplantation in children. Study results and caveats: T-cell counts and diversity at one year post-transplant came mainly from newly produced T cells.

Molecular barcoding with unique molecular identifiers was used for the TCRbeta library. MiXCR was run by TCRdb on the PCR reads, yielding one entry per CDR3 protein. The sample lists some 120,000 distinct CDR3 sequences, about a tenth occurring once. The CDR3 length is 15 residues. V shed 5 bases and J shed 8 bases, with 20 bases lying between them. Germline V gene sequence: CDR1 SGHAT, CDR2 FQDESV (reference sequence). The TCR comes from a girl under three years old who had a stem cell transplant for combined immunodeficiency, so the T cells may come from the graft donor. This chain connects TRBV11-1 to TRBJ2-3, with D possibly matching TRBD2 (6 bases). Sequenced here: PBMCs, mostly from graft donor cells, sampled 180 days after TCRalphabeta/CD19-depleted stem cell transplant. The CDR3 protein is CASSLRRGVSVTQYF. The CDR3 DNA is TGTGCCAGCAGCCTAAGGCGGGGTGTGAGTGTTACGCAGTATTTT.